Each of the 7 T cell receptor beta chains below was sequenced from the same sample in a study of T cell repertoires in cytomegalovirus infection. TCRdb used MiXCR to reprocess the reads, holding one entry per CDR3 protein. The sample contains 450,000 to 550,000 distinct CDR3 sequences, 15% to 20% of which appear only once. What was sequenced was CD8+ T cells from PBMCs. These receptors were taken from a human donor in good health (CMV status not recorded). Some clones in this sample may be carry-over from other donors' samples.

The V call is TRBV5-6, the J call TRBJ2-3, with 11 bases fitting TRBD2. The CDR3 totals 16 residues. The V segment lost 3 bases and the J segment 1 base; nucleotides outside the gene matches: 4. Germline CDR1 SGHDT, CDR2 YYEEEE. This chain's CDR3 is CASSWMTSGGTDTQYF. Written as DNA, the CDR3 is TGTGCCAGCAGCTGGATGACTAGCGGGGGCACAGATACGCAGTATTTT.

The chain couples TRBV29-1 to TRBJ2-7; tentatively, D is TRBD1 (6 bases). Deletions cut 3 bases from V and 2 bases from J, with 14 bases between. This CDR3 is 14 amino acids long. Germline V lookup: CDR1 SQVTM, CDR2 ANQGSEA. The DNA of the CDR3 is TGCAGCGTTGATAAGGTGGGACACCCCTACGAGCAGTACTTC. It is translated as CSVDKVGHPYEQYF.

At least ten counts were recorded for this clonotype. The CDR3 DNA reads TGTGCCAGTAGTATCTCGCTGACTAGCGGCTCCTACAATGAGCAGTTCTTC. Translated: CASSISLTSGSYNEQFF. V is TRBV19 and J is TRBJ2-1; 9 nucleotides agree with TRBD2. J gave up 0 bases and V 3 bases, and 6 bases lay outside the gene matches. There are 17 residues in the CDR3. CDR1 is LNHDA and CDR2 is SQIVND in the germline V gene (reference sequence).

V gene TRBV20-1 combines with J gene TRBJ2-7, with D possibly called TRBD1 or TRBD2 (5 bases each). Trimming removed 0 bases from V and 2 bases from J, with 14 bases in between. The length of the CDR3 is 15 residues. The germline CDR1 and CDR2 sequences are DFQATT and SNEGSKA (reference sequence). The CDR3 loop reads CSARDLKGTAYEQYF. DNA of the CDR3: TGCAGTGCTAGAGATCTCAAAGGGACGGCCTACGAGCAGTACTTC.

This clonotype was recorded at least ten times. The V gene is TRBV7-9, the J gene TRBJ2-1; 9 positions match TRBD2. CDR1 is SEHNR, CDR2 FQNEAQ, per germline (reference sequence). The V and J ends lost 4 bases and 4 bases, in that order; junction bases with no gene match: 2. The CDR3 is made up of 14 amino acids. CDR3 coding DNA: TGTGCCAGCAGCTCGACTAGCGGTTACAATGAGCAGTTCTTC. This sequence encodes CASSSTSGYNEQFF.

This chain joins TRBV24-1 and TRBJ2-2, with 8 bases that match TRBD1. The CDR3 has 15 residues. Trimming at V came to 6 bases and at J to 3 bases, leaving 5 bases not matched to a gene. CDR1 is KGHDR, CDR2 SFDVKD, per germline. The DNA for the CDR3 is TGTGCCACCAGTATGCAGGGGGCGTACACCGGGGAGCTGTTTTTT. Translating gives CATSMQGAYTGELFF.

The V call is TRBV5-4, the J call TRBJ2-1; tentatively, D is TRBD1 (6 bases). Germline CDR1 SGHNT, CDR2 YYREEE (reference sequence). This CDR3 has 17 amino acids. The germline V and J ends were trimmed by 3 bases and 8 bases, with 24 bases remaining between them. This CDR3 is CASSSSRGRPQSDEQFF. Here the CDR3 DNA reads TGTGCCAGCAGCTCTAGCAGGGGACGGCCCCAGTCTGATGAGCAGTTCTTC.